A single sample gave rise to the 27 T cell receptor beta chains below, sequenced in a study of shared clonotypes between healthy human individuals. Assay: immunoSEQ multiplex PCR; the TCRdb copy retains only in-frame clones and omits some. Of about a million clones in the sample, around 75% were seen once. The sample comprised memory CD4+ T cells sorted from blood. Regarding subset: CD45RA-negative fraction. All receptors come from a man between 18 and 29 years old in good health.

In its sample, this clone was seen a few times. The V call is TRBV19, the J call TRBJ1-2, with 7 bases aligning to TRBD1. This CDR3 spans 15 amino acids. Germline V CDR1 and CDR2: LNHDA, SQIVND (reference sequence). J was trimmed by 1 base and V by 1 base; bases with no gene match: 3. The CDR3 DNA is TGTGCCAGTAGTATAGGTGGACAGGTTAACTATGGCTACACCTTC. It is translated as CASSIGGQVNYGYTF.

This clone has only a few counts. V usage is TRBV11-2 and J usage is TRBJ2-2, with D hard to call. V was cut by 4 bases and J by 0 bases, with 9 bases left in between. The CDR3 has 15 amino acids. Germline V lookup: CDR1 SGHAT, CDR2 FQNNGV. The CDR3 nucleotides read TGTGCCAGCAGCTCCCGTAGGCCGAACACCGGGGAGCTGTTTTTT. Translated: CASSSRRPNTGELFF.

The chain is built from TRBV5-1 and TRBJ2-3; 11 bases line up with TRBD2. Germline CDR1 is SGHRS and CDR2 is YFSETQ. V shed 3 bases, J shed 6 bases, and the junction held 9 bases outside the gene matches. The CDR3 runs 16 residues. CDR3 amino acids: CASSWSTSGAGDTQYF. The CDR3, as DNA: TGCGCCAGCAGCTGGTCGACTAGCGGGGCGGGGGATACGCAGTATTTT.

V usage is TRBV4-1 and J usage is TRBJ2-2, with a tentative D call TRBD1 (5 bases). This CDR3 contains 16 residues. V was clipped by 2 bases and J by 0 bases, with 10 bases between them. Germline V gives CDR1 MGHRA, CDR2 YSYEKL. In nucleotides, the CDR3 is TGCGCCAGCAGCCAACTGGAGACAGCGAACACCGGGGAGCTGTTTTTT. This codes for CASSQLETANTGELFF.

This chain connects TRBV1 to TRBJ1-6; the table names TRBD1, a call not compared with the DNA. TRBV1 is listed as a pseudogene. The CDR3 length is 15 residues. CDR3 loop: CTSSQGHPNNSPLHF. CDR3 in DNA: TGCACCAGCAGCCAAGGACACCCAAATAATTCACCCCTCCACTTT.

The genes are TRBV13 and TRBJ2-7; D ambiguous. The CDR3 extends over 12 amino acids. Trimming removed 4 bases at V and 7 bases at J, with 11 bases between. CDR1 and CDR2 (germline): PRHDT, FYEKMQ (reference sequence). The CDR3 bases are TGTGCCAGCAGCTCATGGGCTGAGGAGCAGTACTTC. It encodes CASSSWAEEQYF.

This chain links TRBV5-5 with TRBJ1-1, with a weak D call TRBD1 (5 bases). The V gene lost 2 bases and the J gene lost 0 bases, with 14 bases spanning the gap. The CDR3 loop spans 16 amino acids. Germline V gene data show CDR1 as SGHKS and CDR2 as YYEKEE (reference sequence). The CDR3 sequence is CASSFRDGYMNTEAFF. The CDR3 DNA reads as TGTGCCAGCAGCTTCCGGGACGGTTACATGAACACTGAAGCTTTCTTT.

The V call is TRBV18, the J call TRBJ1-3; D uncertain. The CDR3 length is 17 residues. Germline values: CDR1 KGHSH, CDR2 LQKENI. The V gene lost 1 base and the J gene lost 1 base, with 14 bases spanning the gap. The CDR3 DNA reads TGTGCCAGCTCACCACTATCACTTCTAATTTCTGGAAACACCATATATTTT. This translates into CASSPLSLLISGNTIYF.

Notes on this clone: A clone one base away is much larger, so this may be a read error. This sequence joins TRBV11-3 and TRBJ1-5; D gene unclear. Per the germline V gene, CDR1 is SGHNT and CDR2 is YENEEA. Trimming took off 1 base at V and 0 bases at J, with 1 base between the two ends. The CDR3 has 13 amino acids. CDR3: CASSLASNQPQHF. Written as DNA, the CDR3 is TGTGCCAGCAGCTTAGCTAGCAATCAGCCCCAGCATTTT. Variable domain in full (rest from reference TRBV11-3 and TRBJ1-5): EAGVVQSPRYKIIEKKQPVAFWCNPISGHNTLYWYLQNLGQGPELLIRYENEEAVDDSQLPKDRFSAERLKGVDSTLKIQPAELGDSAVYLCASSLASNQPQHFGDGTRLSIL.

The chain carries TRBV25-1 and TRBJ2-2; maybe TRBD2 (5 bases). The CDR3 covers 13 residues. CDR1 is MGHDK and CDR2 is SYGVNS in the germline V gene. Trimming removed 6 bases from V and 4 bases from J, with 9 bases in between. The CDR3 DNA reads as TGTGCCAGCAGGAGGGATATCACCGGGGAGCTGTTTTTT. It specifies CASRRDITGELFF.

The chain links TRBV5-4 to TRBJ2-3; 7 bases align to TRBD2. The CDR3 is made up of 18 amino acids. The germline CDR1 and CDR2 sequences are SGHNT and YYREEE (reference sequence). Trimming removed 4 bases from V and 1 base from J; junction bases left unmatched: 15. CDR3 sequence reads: CASSPRGIRAGGTDTQYF. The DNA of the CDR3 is TGTGCCAGCAGCCCTCGAGGAATACGTGCGGGAGGCACAGATACGCAGTATTTT.

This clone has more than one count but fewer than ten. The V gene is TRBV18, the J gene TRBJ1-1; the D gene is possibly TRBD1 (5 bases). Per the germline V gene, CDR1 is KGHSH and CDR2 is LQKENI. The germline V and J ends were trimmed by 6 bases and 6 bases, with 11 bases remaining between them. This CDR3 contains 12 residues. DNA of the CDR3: TGTGCCAGCTCGGAGGGACGGGCTGAAGCTTTCTTT. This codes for CASSEGRAEAFF.

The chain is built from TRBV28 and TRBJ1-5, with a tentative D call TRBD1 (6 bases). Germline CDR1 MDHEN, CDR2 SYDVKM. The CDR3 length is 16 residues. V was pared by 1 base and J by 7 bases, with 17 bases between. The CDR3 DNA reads TGTGCCAGCAGTTTATTTACGGGGGGCGCGACACAGCCCCAGCATTTT. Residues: CASSLFTGGATQPQHF.

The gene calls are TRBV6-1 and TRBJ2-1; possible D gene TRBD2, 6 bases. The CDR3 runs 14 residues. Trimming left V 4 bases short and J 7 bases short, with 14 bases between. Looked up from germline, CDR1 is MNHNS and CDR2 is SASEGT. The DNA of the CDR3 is TGTGCCAGCAGTGCTCCCGGGAGAGGAAATGAGCAGTTCTTC. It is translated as CASSAPGRGNEQFF.

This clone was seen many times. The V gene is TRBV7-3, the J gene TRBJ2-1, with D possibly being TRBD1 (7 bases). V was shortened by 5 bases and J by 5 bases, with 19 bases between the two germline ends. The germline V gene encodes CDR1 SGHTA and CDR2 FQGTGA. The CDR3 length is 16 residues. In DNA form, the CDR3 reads TGTGCCAGCAGCCCTTTCGGCGGGACAGACAACAATGAGCAGTTCTTC. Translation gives CASSPFGGTDNNEQFF.

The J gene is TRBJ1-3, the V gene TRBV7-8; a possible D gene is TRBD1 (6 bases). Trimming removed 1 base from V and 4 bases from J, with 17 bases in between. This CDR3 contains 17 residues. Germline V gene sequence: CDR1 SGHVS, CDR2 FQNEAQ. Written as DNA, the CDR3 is TGTGCCAGCAGCTTAGGCCAACAGGGTTCGGGGGGAAACACCATATATTTT. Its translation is CASSLGQQGSGGNTIYF.

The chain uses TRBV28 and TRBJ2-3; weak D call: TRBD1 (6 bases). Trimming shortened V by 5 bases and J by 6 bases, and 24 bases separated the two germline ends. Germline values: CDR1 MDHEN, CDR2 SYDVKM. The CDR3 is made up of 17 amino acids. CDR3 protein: CASSPPDRRKGIDTQYF. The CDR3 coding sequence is TGTGCCAGCAGTCCTCCTGACAGGCGAAAGGGCATTGATACGCAGTATTTT.

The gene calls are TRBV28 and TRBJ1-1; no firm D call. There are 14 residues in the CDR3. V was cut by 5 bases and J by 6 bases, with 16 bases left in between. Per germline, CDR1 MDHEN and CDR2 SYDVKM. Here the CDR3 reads CASSTHSGSAEAFF. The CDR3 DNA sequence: TGTGCCAGCAGTACACACTCAGGATCCGCTGAAGCTTTCTTT.

The CDR3 nucleotides read TGTGCCAGCAGCAAGGTGGACAGTTTCCATTCACCCCTCCACTTT. Translated: CASSKVDSFHSPLHF. This rearrangement joins TRBV5-6 to TRBJ1-6; TRBD1 is a possible D gene (6 bases). Per germline, CDR1 SGHDT and CDR2 YYEEEE. The CDR3 sequence is 15 residues long. V lost 4 bases and J lost 8, with 16 bases in between.

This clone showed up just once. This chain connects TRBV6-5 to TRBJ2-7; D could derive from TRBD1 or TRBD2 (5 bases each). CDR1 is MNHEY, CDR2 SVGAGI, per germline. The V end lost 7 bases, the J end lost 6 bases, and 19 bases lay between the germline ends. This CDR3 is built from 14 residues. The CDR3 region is CASKGFGAGGEQYF. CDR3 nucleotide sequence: TGTGCCAGCAAGGGTTTCGGGGCTGGGGGCGAGCAGTACTTC.

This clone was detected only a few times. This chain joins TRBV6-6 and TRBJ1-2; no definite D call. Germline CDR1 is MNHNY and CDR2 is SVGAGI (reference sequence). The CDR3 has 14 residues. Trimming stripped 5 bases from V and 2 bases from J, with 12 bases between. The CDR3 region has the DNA TGTGCCAGCAGTGTATTGGGAAGGAACTATGGCTACACCTTC. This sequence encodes CASSVLGRNYGYTF.

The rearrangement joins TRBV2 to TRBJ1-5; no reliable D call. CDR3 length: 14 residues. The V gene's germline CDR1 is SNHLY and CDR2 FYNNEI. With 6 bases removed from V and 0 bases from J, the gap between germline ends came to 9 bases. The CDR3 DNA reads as TGTGCCAGCAGAGGAACCTATAGCAATCAGCCCCAGCATTTT. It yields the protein CASRGTYSNQPQHF.

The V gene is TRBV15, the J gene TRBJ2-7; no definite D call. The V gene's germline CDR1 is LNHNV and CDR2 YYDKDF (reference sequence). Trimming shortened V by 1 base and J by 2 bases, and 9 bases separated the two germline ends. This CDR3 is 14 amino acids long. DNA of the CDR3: TGTGCCACCAGCAGAGTCGGAGACCCCTACGAGCAGTACTTC. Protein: CATSRVGDPYEQYF.

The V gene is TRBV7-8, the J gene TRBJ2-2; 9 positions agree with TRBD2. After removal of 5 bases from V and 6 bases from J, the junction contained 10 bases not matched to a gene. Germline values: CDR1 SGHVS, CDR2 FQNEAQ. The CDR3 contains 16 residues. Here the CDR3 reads CASSPGTSKTAGELFF. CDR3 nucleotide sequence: TGTGCCAGCAGCCCCGGGACTAGCAAGACGGCCGGGGAGCTGTTTTTT.

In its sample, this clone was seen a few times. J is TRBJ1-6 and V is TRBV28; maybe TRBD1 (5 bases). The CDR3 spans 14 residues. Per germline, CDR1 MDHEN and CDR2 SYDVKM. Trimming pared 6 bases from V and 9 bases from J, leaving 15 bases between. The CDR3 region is CASRKSQGGSPLHF. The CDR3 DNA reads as TGTGCCAGCAGAAAGTCCCAGGGAGGTTCACCCCTCCACTTT.

In DNA form, the CDR3 reads TGTGCCAGCAGCCCCGCAACGGGGCTGAGTGGCGTCCTGACTTTC. This translates into CASSPATGLSGVLTF. The V call is TRBV7-2, the J call TRBJ2-6; D could derive from TRBD1 or TRBD2 (5 bases each). The V end was cut by 5 bases, the J end by 12 bases, with 20 bases between. The germline gives CDR1 SGHTA, CDR2 FQGNSA. The CDR3 totals 15 residues.

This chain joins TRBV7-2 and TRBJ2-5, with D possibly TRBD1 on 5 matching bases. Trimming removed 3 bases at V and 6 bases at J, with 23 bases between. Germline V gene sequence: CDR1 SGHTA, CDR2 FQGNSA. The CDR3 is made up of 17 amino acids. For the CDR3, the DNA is TGTGCCAGCAGCTTCAGCAGGTCAGGGTGGTTGGGGAAGACCCAGTACTTC. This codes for CASSFSRSGWLGKTQYF.